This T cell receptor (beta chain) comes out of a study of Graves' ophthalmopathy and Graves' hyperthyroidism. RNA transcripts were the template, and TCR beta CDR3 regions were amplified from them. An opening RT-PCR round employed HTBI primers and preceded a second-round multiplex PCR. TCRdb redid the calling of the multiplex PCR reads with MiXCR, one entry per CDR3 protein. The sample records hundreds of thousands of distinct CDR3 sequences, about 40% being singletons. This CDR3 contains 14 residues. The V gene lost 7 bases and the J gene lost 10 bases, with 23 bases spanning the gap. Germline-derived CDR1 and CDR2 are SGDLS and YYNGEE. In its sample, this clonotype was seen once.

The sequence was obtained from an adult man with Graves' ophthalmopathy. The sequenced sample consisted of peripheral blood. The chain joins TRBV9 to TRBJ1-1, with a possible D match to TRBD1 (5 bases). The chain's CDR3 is CASSLLGPRNGAFF. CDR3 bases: TGTGCCAGCTCACTATTGGGACCCAGGAATGGAGCTTTCTTT.